Here is one TCR beta chain with its context. Its antigen is undetermined. Germline lookup yields CDR1 GTSNPN and CDR2 SVGIG (reference sequence). The CDR3 is made up of 15 amino acids. V shed 4 bases and J shed 7 bases, with 20 bases lying between them. Data came from immunoSEQ multiplex PCR; TCRdb stores just in-frame clones and leaves some out. In the table there are more than 35,000 clones, under 80% of which are singletons. The sample comes from a study of CD4 T cells in relation to SARS-CoV-2 and coronaviruses. V and J are TRBV30 and TRBJ2-1; D may be TRBD1 (6 bases). This receptor was obtained from an adult with COVID-19. Material: memory CD4+ T cells from PBMCs, cultured in vitro. The CDR3 nucleotides are TGTGCCTGGACCTTTACAGGGTATGGGATAAATGAGCAGTTCTTC. Its translation: CAWTFTGYGINEQFF.